A single sample is the source of the 5 T cell receptor beta chains below, sequenced in a study of cytotoxic CD8 clonotypes in ibrutinib-treated CLL. Only in-frame clones appear in the TCRdb table, and some are missing; sequencing was by immunoSEQ multiplex PCR. This table holds about 130,000 clones, roughly 85% found once. The specimen comprised PBMCs, sampled after 24 months of ibrutinib treatment. These TCRs come from a human donor with chronic lymphocytic leukemia.

The rearrangement links TRBV4-3 to TRBJ1-2, with 10 bases matching TRBD1. CDR1 is LGHNA and CDR2 is YSLEER in the germline V gene. Trimming took 3 bases from V and 5 from J; bases not matched to a gene: 6. This CDR3 is built from 15 residues. In nucleotides, the CDR3 is TGCGCCAGCAGCCAGGGGGACAGGGGTACTTATGGCTACACCTTC. Its protein product is CASSQGDRGTYGYTF.

The V call is TRBV28, the J call TRBJ2-7, with 8 bases lining up with TRBD1. J lost 13 bases, V lost 2 bases, and 10 bases had no gene match. This CDR3 is built from 13 residues. CDR1 and CDR2 (germline): MDHEN, SYDVKM. The CDR3 sequence is CASSLSDSGQDYF. DNA of the CDR3: TGTGCCAGCAGTTTAAGCGATTCGGGACAGGATTACTTC.

In its sample, this clone was seen once. The gene calls are TRBV6-1 and TRBJ2-2; TRBD2 might be the D (5 bases). The CDR3 spans 13 residues. V lost 9 bases to trimming and J lost 0 bases, with 8 bases between them. Germline CDR1 and CDR2: MNHNS and SASEGT. The CDR3 is CASGGPNTGELFF. The CDR3 DNA is TGTGCCAGTGGCGGGCCGAACACCGGGGAGCTGTTTTTT.

The genes are TRBV28 and TRBJ1-5; TRBD1 matches at 10 bases. Germline V gene data show CDR1 as MDHEN and CDR2 as SYDVKM. This CDR3 comprises 17 residues. Trimming cost V 6 bases and J 3 bases; bases outside gene matches: 11. The CDR3 DNA reads as TGTGCCAGCAGGGGACAGGGGAGGGCCCTCTCCAATCAGCCCCAGCATTTT. As protein: CASRGQGRALSNQPQHF.

This chain links TRBV28 with TRBJ1-2; perhaps TRBD1 as D (6 bases). This CDR3 has 15 residues. The germline V gene has CDR1 MDHEN and CDR2 SYDVKM. V was cut by 6 bases and J by 5 bases, with 19 bases left in between. CDR3 protein: CASSPPRGRGYGYTF. CDR3 DNA sequence: TGTGCCAGCAGCCCCCCGCGGGGGCGAGGGTATGGCTACACCTTC.